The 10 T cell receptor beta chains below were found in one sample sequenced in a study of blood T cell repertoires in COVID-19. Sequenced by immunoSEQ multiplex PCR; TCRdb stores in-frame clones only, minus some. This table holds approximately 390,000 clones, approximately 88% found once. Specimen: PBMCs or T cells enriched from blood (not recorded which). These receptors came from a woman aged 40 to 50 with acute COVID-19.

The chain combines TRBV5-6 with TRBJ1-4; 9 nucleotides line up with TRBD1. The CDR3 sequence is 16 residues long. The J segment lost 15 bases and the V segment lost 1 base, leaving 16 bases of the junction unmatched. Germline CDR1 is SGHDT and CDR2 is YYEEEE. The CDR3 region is CASSLKGGQGLSSVFF. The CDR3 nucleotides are TGTGCCAGCAGCTTGAAGGGAGGACAGGGGCTTTCCTCGGTGTTTTTT.

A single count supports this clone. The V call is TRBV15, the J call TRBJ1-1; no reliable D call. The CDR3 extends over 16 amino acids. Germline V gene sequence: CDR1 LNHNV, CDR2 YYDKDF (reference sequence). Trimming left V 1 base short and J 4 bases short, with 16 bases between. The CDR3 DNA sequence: TGTGCCACCAGCAGAGCACAGCAGAGAGAGGGCACTGAAGCTTTCTTT. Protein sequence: CATSRAQQREGTEAFF.

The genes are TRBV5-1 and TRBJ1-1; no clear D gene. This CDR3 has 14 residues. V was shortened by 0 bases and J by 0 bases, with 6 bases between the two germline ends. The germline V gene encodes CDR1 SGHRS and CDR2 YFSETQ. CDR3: CASSLGSVNTEAFF. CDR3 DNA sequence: TGCGCCAGCAGCTTGGGGTCGGTGAACACTGAAGCTTTCTTT.

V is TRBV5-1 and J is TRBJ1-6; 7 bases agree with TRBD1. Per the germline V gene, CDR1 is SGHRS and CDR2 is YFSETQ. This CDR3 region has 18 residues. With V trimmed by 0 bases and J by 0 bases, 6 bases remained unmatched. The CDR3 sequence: CASSLGTGLSSYNSPLHF. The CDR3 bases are TGCGCCAGCAGCTTGGGGACAGGACTTAGCTCCTATAATTCACCCCTCCACTTT.

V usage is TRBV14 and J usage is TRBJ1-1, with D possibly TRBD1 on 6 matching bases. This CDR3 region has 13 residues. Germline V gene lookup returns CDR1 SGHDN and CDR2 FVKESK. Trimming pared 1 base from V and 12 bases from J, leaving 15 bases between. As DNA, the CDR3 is TGTGCCAGCAGCCAAGTACTCAGGGGTGGTACTTTCTTT. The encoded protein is CASSQVLRGGTFF.

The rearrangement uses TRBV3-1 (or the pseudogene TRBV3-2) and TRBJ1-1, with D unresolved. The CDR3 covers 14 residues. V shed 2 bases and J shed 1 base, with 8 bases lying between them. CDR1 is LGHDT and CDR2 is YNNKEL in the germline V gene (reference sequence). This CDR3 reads CASSQPTENTEAFF. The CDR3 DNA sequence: TGTGCCAGCAGCCAACCTACAGAGAACACTGAAGCTTTCTTT.

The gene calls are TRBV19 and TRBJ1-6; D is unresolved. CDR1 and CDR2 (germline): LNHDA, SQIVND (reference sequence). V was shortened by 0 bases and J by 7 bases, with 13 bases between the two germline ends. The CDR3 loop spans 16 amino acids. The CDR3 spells CASSIDPGNLNSPLHF. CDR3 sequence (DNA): TGTGCCAGTAGTATAGATCCGGGAAACCTAAATTCACCCCTCCACTTT.

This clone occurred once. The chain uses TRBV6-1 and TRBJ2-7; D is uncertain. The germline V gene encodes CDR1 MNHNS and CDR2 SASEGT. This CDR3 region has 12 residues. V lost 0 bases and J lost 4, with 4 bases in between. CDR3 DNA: TGTGCCAGCAGTGAAGCGGCATACGAGCAGTACTTC. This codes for CASSEAAYEQYF.

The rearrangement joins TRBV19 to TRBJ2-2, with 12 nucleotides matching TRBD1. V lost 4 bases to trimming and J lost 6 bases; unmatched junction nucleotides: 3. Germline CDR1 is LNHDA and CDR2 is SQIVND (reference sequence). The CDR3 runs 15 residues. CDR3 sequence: CASSRGQGAAGELFF. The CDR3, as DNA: TGTGCCAGTAGTAGGGGACAGGGGGCTGCCGGGGAGCTGTTTTTT.

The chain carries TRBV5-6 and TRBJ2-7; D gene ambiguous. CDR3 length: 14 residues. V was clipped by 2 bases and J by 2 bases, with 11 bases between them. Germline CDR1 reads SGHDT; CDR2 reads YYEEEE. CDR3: CASSFSYATYEQYF. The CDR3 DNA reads TGTGCCAGCAGCTTCTCGTACGCGACCTACGAGCAGTACTTC.